These 10 T cell receptor beta chains came from one sample sequenced in a study of T cell changes during pregnancy in multiple sclerosis (dated by TCRdb to the late 2010s). The protocol used for the library was the immunoSEQ multiplex PCR assay. TCRdb limited this immuneACCESS table to in-frame rearrangements with V and J called. A share of clones is missing; checked studies link under half to unresolved V genes, and the rest is unexplained. The sample has about 86,000 clones on record, roughly 90% of them singletons. Roughly 2% of the sample goes to the ten largest clones. Sequenced here: peripheral blood, sampled in the first trimester of pregnancy. All receptors derive from a female donor in good health, enrolled as a control in a pregnancy study.

The chain carries TRBV6-1 and TRBJ2-1; maybe TRBD2 (6 bases). The germline V gene encodes CDR1 MNHNS and CDR2 SASEGT. V dropped 5 bases and J dropped 6 bases, with 14 bases sitting between them. CDR3 length: 14 amino acids. The CDR3 nucleotides read TGTGCCAGCAGTCCCGCGGCGGGACGCAATGAGCAGTTCTTC. Protein: CASSPAAGRNEQFF.

CDR3 nucleotides: TGTGCCAGCCAGAGGCAGGGGAGTAGAAATGAGCAGTTCTTC. Its translation is CASQRQGSRNEQFF. The rearrangement links TRBV6-5 to TRBJ2-1; the D gene is possibly TRBD1 (6 bases). The V and J ends lost 8 bases and 7 bases respectively, with 18 bases between them. Per the germline V gene, CDR1 is MNHEY and CDR2 is SVGAGI. The CDR3 contains 14 residues.

The chain uses TRBV5-6 and TRBJ2-7; tentative D call: TRBD2 (5 bases). The CDR3 loop spans 13 amino acids. The V gene's germline CDR1 is SGHDT and CDR2 YYEEEE. V was shortened by 4 bases and J by 6 bases, with 14 bases between the two germline ends. The CDR3 is CASSGGLVGEQYF. The CDR3 coding sequence is TGTGCCAGCAGCGGTGGACTCGTAGGCGAGCAGTACTTC.

This chain links TRBV7-2 with TRBJ2-4, with D unresolved. Looked up from germline, CDR1 is SGHTA and CDR2 is FQGNSA. Trimming took off 5 bases at V and 9 bases at J, with 11 bases between the two ends. This CDR3 spans 12 amino acids. The CDR3 is CASSGQQGIQYF. The CDR3 nucleotides read TGTGCCAGCAGCGGGCAGCAAGGCATTCAGTACTTC.

The CDR3, as DNA: TGTGCCAGCAGCTCGACTAGCGGGGGACCCGGGGAGCTGTTTTTT. This translates into CASSSTSGGPGELFF. The chain is built from TRBV7-9 and TRBJ2-2, with 12 bases that match TRBD2. The germline gives CDR1 SEHNR, CDR2 FQNEAQ (reference sequence). This CDR3 is 15 amino acids long. Trimming removed 4 bases from V and 6 bases from J; junction bases left unmatched: 3.

The V gene is TRBV7-8, the J gene TRBJ1-3; 7 nucleotides match TRBD1. Trimming at V came to 5 bases and at J to 4 bases, leaving 5 bases not matched to a gene. Germline V gives CDR1 SGHVS, CDR2 FQNEAQ. The CDR3 sequence is 14 residues long. CDR3 coding DNA: TGTGCCAGCAGCCCCGGGACAGCCGGAAACACCATATATTTT. Translated: CASSPGTAGNTIYF.

The chain combines TRBV9 with TRBJ2-3; 9 bases line up with TRBD2. Trimming removed 1 base from V and 4 bases from J; junction bases left unmatched: 7. This CDR3 is 16 amino acids long. Germline lookup yields CDR1 SGDLS and CDR2 YYNGEE. The CDR3: CASSVFSRGGADTQYF. Here the CDR3 DNA reads TGTGCCAGCAGCGTATTTTCGCGGGGGGGGGCAGATACGCAGTATTTT.

The chain combines TRBV5-1 with TRBJ2-2; the D gene is possibly TRBD1 (6 bases). Trimming cost V 4 bases and J 6 bases, with 19 bases left between them. This CDR3 has 16 amino acids. CDR1 SGHRS and CDR2 YFSETQ come from the germline V gene. CDR3 loop: CASSPGQGPGPGELFF. In nucleotides, the CDR3 is TGCGCCAGCAGCCCGGGGCAGGGGCCCGGTCCCGGGGAGCTGTTTTTT.

This sequence joins TRBV2 and TRBJ1-5, with D unresolved. The CDR3 extends over 13 amino acids. Germline values: CDR1 SNHLY, CDR2 FYNNEI. Trimming stripped 3 bases from V and 9 bases from J, with 12 bases between. CDR3 nucleotides: TGTGCCAGCAGTGACTCCCGAGCTATGCCCCAGCATTTT. Amino acids: CASSDSRAMPQHF.

J is TRBJ1-3 and V is TRBV7-9; 8 nucleotides match TRBD1. Germline lookup yields CDR1 SEHNR and CDR2 FQNEAQ (reference sequence). The CDR3 sequence is 15 residues long. Losses at the gene ends were 7 bases for V and 2 bases for J; bases not matched to a gene: 7. The CDR3 nucleotides are TGTGCCAGCACCACAGGGGGGTTAACTGGAAACACCATATATTTT. Translating it yields CASTTGGLTGNTIYF.